Listed below are T cell receptor beta chains from one sample, sequenced in a study of cytomegalovirus exposure and HLA in healthy donors. Sequencing used immunoSEQ multiplex PCR; TCRdb keeps in-frame clones, though not all of them. The data show under 200,000 clones, around 79% seen once. Sequenced sample: PBMCs. The origin of the receptors is a woman in her thirties or forties in good health and CMV-seropositive. The CDR3 runs from the conserved cysteine through the conserved F or W. Each record gives: V gene, D gene, J gene, clone size, CDR3 protein, CDR3 DNA. The D gene is left open where the match is weak. Size is stated for part of the rows, as once, few or many counts, or as a class when the clone is expanded.

TRBV7-9	NA	TRBJ2-3	NA	CASSFAGVDTQYF	TGTGCCAGCAGCTTCGCAGGGGTAGATACGCAGTATTTT
TRBV5-1	NA	TRBJ2-3	NA	CASSLGLPTDTQYF	TGCGCCAGCAGCTTGGGACTCCCGACAGATACGCAGTATTTT
TRBV15	NA	TRBJ2-7	NA	CATSREYTGLSYEQYF	TGTGCCACCAGCAGAGAGTATACGGGTCTCTCCTACGAGCAGTACTTC
TRBV6-6	NA	TRBJ1-3	NA	CASRPDITSGNTIYF	TGTGCCAGCAGACCGGACATAACCTCTGGAAACACCATATATTTT
TRBV18	TRBD1	TRBJ2-7	NA	CASSPRTGGDEQYF	TGTGCCAGCTCACCTAGGACAGGGGGCGACGAGCAGTACTTC
TRBV7-2	TRBD1	TRBJ2-7	NA	CASSGGQELTDF	TGTGCCAGCAGCGGAGGACAGGAGCTAACCGACTTC
TRBV5-6	NA	TRBJ1-2	NA	CASTLGGDYGYTF	TGTGCCAGCACCTTAGGGGGGGACTATGGCTACACCTTC
TRBV7-2	NA	TRBJ2-1	once	CASSLRTGVKFF	TGTGCCAGCAGCTTAAGAACGGGAGTCAAGTTCTTC
TRBV2	NA	TRBJ1-1	NA	CASSQRLQAFF	TGTGCCAGCAGTCAGCGACTTCAGGCTTTCTTT
TRBV7-9	TRBD2	TRBJ2-7	NA	CASSPWTSGTYEQYF	TGTGCCAGCAGCCCATGGACTAGCGGGACCTACGAGCAGTACTTC
TRBV7-2	TRBD1	TRBJ2-5	NA	CASEASTGSGTQYF	TGTGCCTCCGAGGCCTCGACAGGGTCGGGGACCCAGTACTTC
TRBV5-1	TRBD1	TRBJ2-5	NA	CASSSTGAGGETQYF	TGCGCCAGCAGCTCGACAGGGGCAGGAGGAGAGACCCAGTACTTC
TRBV10-3	TRBD2	TRBJ2-7	few	CATGRGGSSYEQYF	TGTGCCACCGGGAGGGGAGGCTCCTCCTACGAGCAGTACTTC
TRBV19	TRBD1	TRBJ1-5	NA	CASSLGQGNQPQHF	TGTGCCAGTAGTCTGGGACAGGGCAATCAGCCCCAGCATTTT
TRBV7-8	NA	TRBJ1-4	NA	CASSLQGPSTNEKLFF	TGTGCCAGCAGCCTACAGGGTCCCTCAACTAATGAAAAACTGTTTTTT
TRBV30	TRBD1	TRBJ1-3	NA	CAWRETGVGNTIYF	TGTGCCTGGAGGGAGACAGGGGTTGGAAACACCATATATTTT
TRBV7-2	NA	TRBJ1-4	NA	CASSRQREKLFF	TGTGCCAGCAGCCGACAGAGGGAAAAACTGTTTTTT
TRBV15	NA	TRBJ2-5	few	CATSTDSTTEVQYF	TGTGCCACCAGCACGGACTCCACCACCGAGGTCCAGTACTTC
TRBV7-2	NA	TRBJ1-2	few	CASTSRAEANGYTF	TGTGCCAGCACCTCAAGGGCGGAGGCGAATGGCTACACCTTC
TRBV6-5	TRBD1	TRBJ1-1	once	CASREQGSEGTEAFF	TGTGCCAGCAGGGAACAGGGGAGTGAGGGCACTGAAGCTTTCTTT
TRBV29-1	TRBD1	TRBJ2-4	NA	CSVAGGSENIQYF	TGCAGCGTGGCAGGGGGATCCGAAAACATTCAGTACTTC
TRBV30	TRBD1	TRBJ2-7	NA	CAWRGQGKNEQYF	TGTGCCTGGAGGGGACAGGGAAAAAACGAGCAGTACTTC
TRBV5-1	NA	TRBJ2-6	NA	CASSLDGSGANVLTF	TGCGCCAGCAGCTTGGACGGCTCTGGGGCCAACGTCCTGACTTTC
TRBV29-1	NA	TRBJ2-5	NA	CSAVQETQYF	TGCAGCGCGGTACAAGAGACCCAGTACTTC
TRBV30	TRBD1	TRBJ2-5	NA	CAWSGTGQETQYF	TGTGCCTGGAGTGGGACAGGACAAGAGACCCAGTACTTC